The 2 T cell receptor beta chains listed next were all sequenced from one sample in a study of patients and donors after allogeneic stem cell transplantation. TCRdb re-called the RT-PCR reads with MiXCR, one entry per CDR3 protein. The repertoire holds approximately 430,000 distinct CDR3 sequences, 15% to 20% seen once, with around 6.8% in the top ten. The sample comprised blood, either unsorted or a sorted T cell fraction (not recorded which). The receptors come from a human donor who was either an allogeneic HSCT recipient or a stem cell or donor lymphocyte infusion donor (not recorded which). It is not recorded whose cells these are; they may come from a transplant donor.

This clonotype has just a few counts. The chain employs TRBV6-2 or TRBV6-3 and TRBJ2-7, with a tentative D call TRBD2 (5 bases). The CDR3 spans 13 residues. V lost 5 bases and J lost 7, with 15 bases in between. Looked up from germline, CDR1 is MNHEY and CDR2 is SVGEGT. For the CDR3, the DNA is TGTGCCAGCAGTCAAACTAGTCCTGGAGAGCAGTACTTC. Protein product: CASSQTSPGEQYF.

This clonotype was observed a handful of times. The rearrangement uses TRBV12-3 or TRBV12-4 and TRBJ1-5; D is undetermined. The CDR3 sequence is 14 residues long. The V and J ends lost 3 bases and 4 bases respectively, with 10 bases between them. The CDR3 here is CASSFLAANQPQHF. DNA of the CDR3: TGTGCCAGCAGTTTCCTGGCAGCGAATCAGCCCCAGCATTTT.